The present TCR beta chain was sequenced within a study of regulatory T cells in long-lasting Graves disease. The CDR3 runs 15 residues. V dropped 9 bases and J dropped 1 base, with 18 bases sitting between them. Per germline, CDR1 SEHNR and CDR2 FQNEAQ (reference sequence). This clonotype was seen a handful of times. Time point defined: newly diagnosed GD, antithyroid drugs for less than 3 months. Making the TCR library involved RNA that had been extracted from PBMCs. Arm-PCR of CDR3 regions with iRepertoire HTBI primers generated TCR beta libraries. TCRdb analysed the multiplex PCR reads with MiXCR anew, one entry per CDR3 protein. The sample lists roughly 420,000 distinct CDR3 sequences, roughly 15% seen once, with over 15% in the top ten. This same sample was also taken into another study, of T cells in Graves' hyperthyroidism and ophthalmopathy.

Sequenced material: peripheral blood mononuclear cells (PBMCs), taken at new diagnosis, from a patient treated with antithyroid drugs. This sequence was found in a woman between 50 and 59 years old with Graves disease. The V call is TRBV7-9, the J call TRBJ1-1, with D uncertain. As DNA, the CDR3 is TGTGCCAGTTCCATGGGTGGAGGCGGGAACACTGAAGCTTTCTTT. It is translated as CASSMGGGGNTEAFF.